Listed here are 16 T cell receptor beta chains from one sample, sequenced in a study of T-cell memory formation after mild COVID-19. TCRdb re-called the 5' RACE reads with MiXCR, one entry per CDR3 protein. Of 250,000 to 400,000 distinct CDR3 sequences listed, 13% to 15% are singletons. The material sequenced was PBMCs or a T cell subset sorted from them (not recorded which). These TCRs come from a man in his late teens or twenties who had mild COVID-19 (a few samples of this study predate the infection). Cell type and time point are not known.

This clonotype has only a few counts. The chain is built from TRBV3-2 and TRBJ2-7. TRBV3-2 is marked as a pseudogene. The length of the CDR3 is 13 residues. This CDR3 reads CASSLRFSYEQYV. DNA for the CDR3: TGTGCCAGCAGCCTCAGGTTTTCCTACGAGCAGTACGTC.

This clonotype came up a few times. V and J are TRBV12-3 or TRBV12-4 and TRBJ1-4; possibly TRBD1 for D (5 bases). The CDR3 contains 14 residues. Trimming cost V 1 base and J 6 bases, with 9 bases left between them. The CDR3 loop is CASSLGPTDEKLFF. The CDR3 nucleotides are TGTGCCAGCAGTTTAGGCCCGACAGATGAAAAACTGTTTTTT.

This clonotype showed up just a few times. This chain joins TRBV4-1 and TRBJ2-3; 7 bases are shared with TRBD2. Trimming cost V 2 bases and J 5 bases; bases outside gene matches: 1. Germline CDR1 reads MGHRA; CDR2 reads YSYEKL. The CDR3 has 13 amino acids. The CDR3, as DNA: TGCGCCAGCAGCCAACCGGGGGGAGATACGCAGTATTTT. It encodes CASSQPGGDTQYF.

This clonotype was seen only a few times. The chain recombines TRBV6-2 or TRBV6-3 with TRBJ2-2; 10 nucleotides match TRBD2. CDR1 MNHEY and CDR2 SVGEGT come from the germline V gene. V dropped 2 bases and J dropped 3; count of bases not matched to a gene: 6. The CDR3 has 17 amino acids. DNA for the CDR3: TGTGCCAGCAGTTACCCAGCGGGGGGGTTCGACACCGGGGAGCTGTTTTTT. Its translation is CASSYPAGGFDTGELFF.

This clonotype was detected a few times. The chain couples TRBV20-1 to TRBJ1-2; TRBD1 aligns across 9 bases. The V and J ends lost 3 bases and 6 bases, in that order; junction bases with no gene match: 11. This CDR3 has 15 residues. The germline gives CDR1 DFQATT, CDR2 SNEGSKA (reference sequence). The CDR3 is CSARAGQGHFHGYTF. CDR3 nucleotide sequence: TGCAGTGCTAGGGCTGGACAGGGGCACTTTCATGGCTACACCTTC.

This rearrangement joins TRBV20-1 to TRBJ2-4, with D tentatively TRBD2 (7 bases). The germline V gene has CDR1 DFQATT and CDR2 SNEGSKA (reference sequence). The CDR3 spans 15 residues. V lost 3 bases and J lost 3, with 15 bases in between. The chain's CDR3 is CSASRGGGGKNIQYF. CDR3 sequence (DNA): TGCAGTGCTAGTAGGGGGGGAGGTGGCAAAAACATTCAGTACTTC.

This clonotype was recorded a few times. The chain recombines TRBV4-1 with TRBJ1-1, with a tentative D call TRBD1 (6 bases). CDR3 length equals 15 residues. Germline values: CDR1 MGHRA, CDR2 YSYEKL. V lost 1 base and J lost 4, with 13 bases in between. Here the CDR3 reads CASSQGQAGVTEAFF. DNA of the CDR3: TGCGCCAGCAGCCAAGGGCAGGCAGGGGTCACTGAAGCTTTCTTT.

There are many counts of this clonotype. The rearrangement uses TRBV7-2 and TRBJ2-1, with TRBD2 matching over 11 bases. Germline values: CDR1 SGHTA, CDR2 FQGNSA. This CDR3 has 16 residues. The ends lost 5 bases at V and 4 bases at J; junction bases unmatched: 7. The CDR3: CASSKYGTSGYNEQFF. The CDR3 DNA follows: TGTGCCAGCAGCAAGTACGGGACTAGCGGATACAATGAGCAGTTCTTC.

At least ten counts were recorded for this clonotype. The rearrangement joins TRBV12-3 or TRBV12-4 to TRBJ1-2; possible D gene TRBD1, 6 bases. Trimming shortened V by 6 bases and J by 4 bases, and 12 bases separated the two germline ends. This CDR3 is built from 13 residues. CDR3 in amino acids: CASSPDRSYGYTF. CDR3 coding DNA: TGTGCCAGCAGCCCTGACAGGAGCTATGGCTACACCTTC.

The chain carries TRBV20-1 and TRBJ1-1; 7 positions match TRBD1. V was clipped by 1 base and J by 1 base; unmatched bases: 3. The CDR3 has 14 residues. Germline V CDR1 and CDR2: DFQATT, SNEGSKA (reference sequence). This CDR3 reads CSARVTGENTEAFF. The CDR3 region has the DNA TGCAGTGCTAGAGTTACAGGGGAGAACACTGAAGCTTTCTTT.

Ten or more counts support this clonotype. CDR3 coding DNA: TGTGCCAGCAGCTTTTCTTTGACTAGCGGGGGGTCGAACACCGGGGAGCTGTTTTTT. Translated: CASSFSLTSGGSNTGELFF. The chain links TRBV7-3 to TRBJ2-2; 13 bases fit TRBD2. The CDR3 totals 19 residues. The V and J ends lost 3 bases and 0 bases, in that order; junction bases with no gene match: 7. CDR1 and CDR2 from the germline V gene are SGHTA and FQGTGA. The entire variable domain, with the rest obtained from reference TRBV7-3 and TRBJ2-2, is as follows: GAGVSQTPSNKVTEKGKYVELRCDPISGHTALYWYRQSLGQGPEFLIYFQGTGAADDSGLPNDRFFAVRPEGSVSTLKIQRTERGDSAVYLCASSFSLTSGGSNTGELFFGEGSRLTVL.

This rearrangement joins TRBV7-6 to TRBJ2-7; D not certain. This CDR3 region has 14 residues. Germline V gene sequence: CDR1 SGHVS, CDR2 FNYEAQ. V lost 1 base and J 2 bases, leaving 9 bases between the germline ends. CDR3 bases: TGTGCCAGCAGCTTAGAAGGCTCGGCCTACGAGCAGTACTTC. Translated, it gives CASSLEGSAYEQYF.

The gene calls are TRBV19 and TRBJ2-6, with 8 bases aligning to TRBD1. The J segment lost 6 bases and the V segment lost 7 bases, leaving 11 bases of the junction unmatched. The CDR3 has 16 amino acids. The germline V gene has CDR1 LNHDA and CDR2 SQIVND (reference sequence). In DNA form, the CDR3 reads TGTGCCAGTAAGTCGGCAGGGGGCGACGCGGCCAACGTCCTGACTTTC. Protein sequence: CASKSAGGDAANVLTF.

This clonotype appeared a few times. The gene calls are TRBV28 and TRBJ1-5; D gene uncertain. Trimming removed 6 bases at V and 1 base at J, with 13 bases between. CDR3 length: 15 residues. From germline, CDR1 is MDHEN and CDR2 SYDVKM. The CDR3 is CASSKALGSNQPQHF. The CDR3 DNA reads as TGTGCCAGCAGCAAGGCCCTAGGGAGCAATCAGCCCCAGCATTTT.

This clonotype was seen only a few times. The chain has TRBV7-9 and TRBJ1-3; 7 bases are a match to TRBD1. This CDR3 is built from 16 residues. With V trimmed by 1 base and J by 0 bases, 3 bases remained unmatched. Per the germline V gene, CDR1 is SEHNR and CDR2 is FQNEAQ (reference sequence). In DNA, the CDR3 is TGTGCCAGCAGCTTAGTCCAGGGGGACTCTGGAAACACCATATATTTT. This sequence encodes CASSLVQGDSGNTIYF.

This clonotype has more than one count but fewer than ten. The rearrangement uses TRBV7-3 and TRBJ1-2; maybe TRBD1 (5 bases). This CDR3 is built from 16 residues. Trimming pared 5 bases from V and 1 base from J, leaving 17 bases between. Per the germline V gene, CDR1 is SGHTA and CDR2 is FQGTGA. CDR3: CASSPSAGLINYGYTF. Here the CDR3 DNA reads TGTGCCAGCAGCCCATCCGCGGGGCTTATTAACTATGGCTACACCTTC.